The present T cell receptor beta chain was sequenced within a study of T cells in Graves' hyperthyroidism and ophthalmopathy. For the study at large: Peripheral blood draws took place at initial diagnosis, ahead of any treatment.

This CDR3 is 13 amino acids long. V gave up 2 bases and J gave up 7 bases; unmatched junction bases: 4. Germline lookup yields CDR1 MNHEY and CDR2 SVGAGI. Graves' hyperthyroidism without ophthalmopathy progression within 18 months was termed stable. Hyperthyroidism patients were newly diagnosed, had disease duration under 2 months, and were aged 18 to 65 years. The sample holds many counts of this clonotype. Regions amplified from RNA transcripts were the TCR beta CDR3 regions. Initially, a first-round RT-PCR of the TCR CDR3 employed the HTBI primer set. TCRdb re-called the multiplex PCR reads through MiXCR, storing one row per CDR3 protein. Of hundreds of thousands of distinct CDR3 sequences listed, 38% are singletons.

The sequencing input was blood. The TCR originated in a man aged 18 to 35 with Graves' hyperthyroidism. This rearrangement joins TRBV6-5 to TRBJ1-2, with 7 bases aligning to TRBD1. DNA of the CDR3: TGTGCCAGCAGTTACGGCACAGGGGTTGGCTACACCTTC. Protein sequence: CASSYGTGVGYTF.